This T cell receptor beta chain originates from a study of blood T cell repertoires in COVID-19. Trimming shortened V by 6 bases and J by 0 bases, and 3 bases separated the two germline ends. From germline, CDR1 is MDHEN and CDR2 SYDVKM. The CDR3 consists of 11 residues. The study recruited people aged roughly 18 to 89 years across under 25 US areas. This clone was found once. Assay: immunoSEQ multiplex PCR; the TCRdb copy retains only in-frame clones and omits some. The table shows approximately 150,000 clones, with over 80% occurring only once. The clonotype originates from a man aged 60 to 75 who had recovered from COVID-19. The gene calls are TRBV28 and TRBJ2-7; the D is unclear. The specimen sequenced was PBMCs or T cells enriched from blood (not recorded which). The CDR3 coding sequence is TGTGCCAGCAGCCGCTCCTACGAGCAGTACTTC. This codes for CASSRSYEQYF. Looking up the rest from reference TRBV28 and TRBJ2-7 gives the full variable domain: DVKVTQSSRYLVKRTGEKVFLECVQDMDHENMFWYRQDPGLGLRLIYFSYDVKMKEKGDIPEGYSVSREKKERFSLILESASTNQTSMYLCASSRSYEQYFGPGTRLTVT.